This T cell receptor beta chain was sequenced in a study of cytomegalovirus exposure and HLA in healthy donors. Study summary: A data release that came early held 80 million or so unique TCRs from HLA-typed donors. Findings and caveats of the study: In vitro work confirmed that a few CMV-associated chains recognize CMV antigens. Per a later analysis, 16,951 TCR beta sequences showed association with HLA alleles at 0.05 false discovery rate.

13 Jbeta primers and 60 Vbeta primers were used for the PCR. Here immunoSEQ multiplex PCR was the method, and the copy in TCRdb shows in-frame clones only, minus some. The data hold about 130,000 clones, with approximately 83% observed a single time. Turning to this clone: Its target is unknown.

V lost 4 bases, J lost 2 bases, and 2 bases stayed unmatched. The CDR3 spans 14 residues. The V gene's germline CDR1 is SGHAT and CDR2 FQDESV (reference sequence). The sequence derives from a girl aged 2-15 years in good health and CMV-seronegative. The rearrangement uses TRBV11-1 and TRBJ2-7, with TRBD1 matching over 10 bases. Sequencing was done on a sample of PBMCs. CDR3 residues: CASSWTGGTYEQYF. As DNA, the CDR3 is TGTGCCAGCAGCTGGACAGGGGGGACCTACGAGCAGTACTTC.